A single sample is the source of the 22 T cell receptor beta chains below, sequenced in a study of blood T cell repertoires in COVID-19. Measured with immunoSEQ multiplex PCR; TCRdb has only the in-frame clones, and not every one. This table holds about 210,000 clones, about four fifths found once. The sample comprised peripheral blood. The origin of the receptors is a woman aged 45-60 years with active or convalescent COVID-19.

This clone has only a few counts. The chain has TRBV5-4 and TRBJ1-1; D might be TRBD1 (5 bases). Trimming removed 0 bases at V and 2 bases at J, with 14 bases between. The CDR3 totals 16 residues. Germline V gene lookup returns CDR1 SGHNT and CDR2 YYREEE (reference sequence). The CDR3 bases are TGTGCCAGCAGCTTGGCTCGGAGGGGCGGTAACACTGAAGCTTTCTTT. Its translation is CASSLARRGGNTEAFF. Full variable domain (remainder filled in from reference TRBV5-4 and TRBJ1-1): ETGVTQSPTHLIKTRGQQVTLRCSSQSGHNTVSWYQQALGQGPQFIFQYYREEENGRGNFPPRFSGLQFPNYSSELNVNALELDDSALYLCASSLARRGGNTEAFFGQGTRLTVV.

The chain couples TRBV25-1 to TRBJ1-2; 9 bases align to TRBD1. Looked up from germline, CDR1 is MGHDK and CDR2 is SYGVNS. J gave up 3 bases and V 3 bases, and 5 bases lay outside the gene matches. This CDR3 has 15 amino acids. CDR3 sequence: CASSESRTGDYGYTF. Written as DNA, the CDR3 is TGTGCCAGCAGTGAGTCTAGGACAGGGGACTATGGCTACACCTTC.

The chain recombines TRBV3-1 (or the pseudogene TRBV3-2) with TRBJ1-4; D is undetermined. The CDR3 consists of 16 residues. Germline-derived CDR1 and CDR2 are LGHDT and YNNKEL (reference sequence). V lost 2 bases and J lost 8, with 18 bases in between. CDR3 residues: CASSQNLAGRREKLFF. For the CDR3, the DNA is TGTGCCAGCAGCCAAAATTTAGCAGGACGGAGGGAAAAACTGTTTTTT.

This clone occurred a few times. V and J are TRBV29-1 and TRBJ1-5, with D unresolved. Trimming took 3 bases from V and 7 from J, leaving 13 bases between them. The CDR3 extends over 13 amino acids. CDR1 is SQVTM, CDR2 ANQGSEA, per germline. The CDR3 protein is CSVEQQEGQPQHF. CDR3 in DNA: TGCAGCGTTGAGCAGCAGGAGGGCCAGCCCCAGCATTTT.

The V gene is TRBV10-3, the J gene TRBJ1-2, with 7 bases matching TRBD1. Germline CDR1 and CDR2: ENHRY and SYGVKD. Unmatched junction bases numbered 0, after V lost 3 bases and J lost 2 bases. CDR3 length equals 13 residues. The CDR3 DNA sequence: TGTGCCATCAGTGACAGGGGGAACTATGGCTACACCTTC. This gives the protein CAISDRGNYGYTF.

This clone came up a few times. This chain connects TRBV9 to TRBJ2-3; TRBD1 aligns across 8 bases. This CDR3 has 16 residues. The V gene end was trimmed by 7 bases and the J gene end by 4 bases; junction bases not matched to a gene: 14. In germline, CDR1 is SGDLS, CDR2 YYNGEE. In DNA, the CDR3 is TGTGCCAGCGGGCCCATTGGCAGGGGGCAGTCAGATACGCAGTATTTT. This codes for CASGPIGRGQSDTQYF. Supplemented by reference TRBV9 and TRBJ2-3, the full variable domain reads DSGVTQTPKHLITATGQRVTLRCSPRSGDLSVYWYQQSLDQGLQFLIQYYNGEERAKGNILERFSAQQFPDLHSELNLSSLELGDSALYFCASGPIGRGQSDTQYFGPGTRLTVL.

A single count supports this clone. CDR3 amino acids: CASSPLAGPNQPQHF. The CDR3 region has the DNA TGTGCCAGCAGCCCGCTCGCAGGGCCTAATCAGCCCCAGCATTTT. The chain has TRBV7-6 and TRBJ1-5; a weak D match, TRBD1 (5 bases). CDR1 SGHVS and CDR2 FNYEAQ come from the germline V gene. This CDR3 has 15 amino acids. V gave up 5 bases and J gave up 4 bases, with 15 bases separating them.

The chain recombines TRBV20-1 with TRBJ1-1; tentatively, D is TRBD1 (5 bases). The CDR3 loop spans 12 amino acids. Germline V gene sequence: CDR1 DFQATT, CDR2 SNEGSKA (reference sequence). Trimming took off 3 bases at V and 3 bases at J, with 8 bases between the two ends. The CDR3 nucleotides are TGCAGTGCTAGTGTCAGGGACACTGAAGCTTTCTTT. Protein: CSASVRDTEAFF.

J is TRBJ2-1 and V is TRBV5-4; TRBD1 aligns across 7 bases. This CDR3 has 13 residues. Per the germline V gene, CDR1 is SGHNT and CDR2 is YYREEE (reference sequence). The junction had 2 bases not matched to a gene; V was cut back by 3 bases and J by 5 bases. The CDR3 sequence: CASSWDRHNEQFF. The CDR3 DNA is TGTGCCAGCAGCTGGGACAGACACAATGAGCAGTTCTTC.

The rearrangement links TRBV27 to TRBJ2-5; D gene unclear. Trimming took 6 bases from V and 5 from J, leaving 19 bases between them. The germline V gene has CDR1 MNHEY and CDR2 SMNVEV (reference sequence). The CDR3 is 15 amino acids. CDR3 sequence: CASSPTAALKETQYF. CDR3 sequence (DNA): TGTGCCAGCAGCCCGACGGCGGCCCTAAAGGAGACCCAGTACTTC.

The rearrangement joins TRBV18 to TRBJ2-1; tentative D call: TRBD2 (5 bases). Germline V lookup: CDR1 KGHSH, CDR2 LQKENI. The CDR3 has 13 residues. The ends were cut back, 5 bases at V and 6 bases at J, with 11 bases in the middle. The CDR3 nucleotides are TGTGCCAGCTCAGCGGGCACCCTCAATGAGCAGTTCTTC. Translation: CASSAGTLNEQFF.

The rearrangement uses TRBV5-1 and TRBJ2-3; D possibly corresponds to TRBD2 (6 bases). CDR3 size: 15 residues. The V end was cut by 5 bases, the J end by 1 base, with 14 bases between. Germline values: CDR1 SGHRS, CDR2 YFSETQ. The CDR3 loop is CASSSDYLGTDTQYF. The CDR3 DNA reads as TGCGCCAGCAGTTCGGACTACCTTGGCACAGATACGCAGTATTTT.

V usage is TRBV14 and J usage is TRBJ1-2; the D gene is possibly TRBD1 (6 bases). Germline-derived CDR1 and CDR2 are SGHDN and FVKESK. V was clipped by 4 bases and J by 8 bases, with 20 bases between them. The CDR3 consists of 15 residues. The CDR3 DNA reads as TGTGCCAGCAGCCCATGGGGGCAGGGCCTTGGAGGCTACACCTTC. It is translated as CASSPWGQGLGGYTF.

The J gene is TRBJ1-2, the V gene TRBV5-6; weak D call: TRBD1 (5 bases). Trimming took off 4 bases at V and 4 bases at J, with 20 bases between the two ends. CDR3 length equals 16 residues. Per germline, CDR1 SGHDT and CDR2 YYEEEE. CDR3 residues: CASSAGGGESLYGYTF. The CDR3 nucleotides are TGTGCCAGCAGCGCAGGTGGGGGGGAAAGCCTCTATGGCTACACCTTC.

The chain recombines TRBV4-1 with TRBJ2-5, with D perhaps matching TRBD2 (5 bases). There are 15 residues in the CDR3. Germline V CDR1 and CDR2: MGHRA, YSYEKL. V was cut by 4 bases and J by 2 bases, with 14 bases left in between. For the CDR3, the DNA is TGCGCCAGCAGCCCGGGGAATCCGGGGCAAGAGACCCAGTACTTC. It codes for CASSPGNPGQETQYF.

This clone was detected once. The chain links TRBV24-1 to TRBJ2-5; TRBD2 agrees at 11 bases. V shed 4 bases and J 5 bases; nucleotides not matched to a gene: 8. Germline V gives CDR1 KGHDR, CDR2 SFDVKD. The CDR3 spans 16 residues. The CDR3 is CATSDPLAGGAETQYF. DNA of the CDR3: TGTGCCACCAGTGACCCGTTAGCGGGAGGGGCGGAGACCCAGTACTTC.

J is TRBJ2-4 and V is TRBV2; 7 bases fit TRBD1. The V segment lost 8 bases and the J segment 3 bases; nucleotides outside the gene matches: 13. Germline-derived CDR1 and CDR2 are SNHLY and FYNNEI. This CDR3 region has 16 residues. CDR3 amino acids: CASAEPGQPSKNIQYF. The CDR3 DNA is TGTGCCAGCGCCGAACCGGGACAGCCCAGCAAAAACATTCAGTACTTC.

This chain uses TRBV5-1 with TRBJ2-1; a possible D gene is TRBD2 (6 bases). This CDR3 has 16 amino acids. V shed 0 bases and J shed 4 bases, with 14 bases lying between them. In germline, CDR1 is SGHRS, CDR2 YFSETQ. For the CDR3, the DNA is TGCGCCAGCAGCTTGGTTCTAGCCGGGAGTTACAATGAGCAGTTCTTC. Residues: CASSLVLAGSYNEQFF.

This chain uses TRBV7-3 with TRBJ2-3; 8 bases map to TRBD2. Germline CDR1 reads SGHTA; CDR2 reads FQGTGA. V dropped 2 bases and J dropped 6; count of bases not matched to a gene: 4. CDR3 size: 14 residues. This CDR3 reads CASSLGTSSDTQYF. CDR3 nucleotides: TGTGCCAGCAGCTTAGGGACTAGTTCCGATACGCAGTATTTT.

The chain uses TRBV7-9 and TRBJ2-3, with TRBD1 matching 9 bases. CDR3 length: 16 residues. V shed 5 bases, J shed 3 bases, and the junction held 9 bases outside the gene matches. The V gene's germline CDR1 is SEHNR and CDR2 FQNEAQ (reference sequence). The CDR3 here is CASSHRGPSCTDTQYF. The CDR3 nucleotides are TGTGCCAGCAGCCACAGGGGGCCTAGTTGTACAGATACGCAGTATTTT.

The chain links TRBV6-5 to TRBJ1-1, with unresolved D. Looked up from germline, CDR1 is MNHEY and CDR2 is SVGAGI. CDR3 size: 15 residues. Trimming cost V 6 bases and J 4 bases, with 18 bases left between them. The CDR3 here is CASSYSPARGTEAFF. The CDR3 DNA is TGTGCCAGCAGCTATAGCCCGGCACGGGGCACTGAAGCTTTCTTT.

The chain employs TRBV18 and TRBJ1-2; D call uncertain. The CDR3 has 15 residues. V lost 6 bases and J lost 2, with 16 bases in between. Germline values: CDR1 KGHSH, CDR2 LQKENI. The CDR3 here is CASSASRQENYGYTF. The CDR3 DNA reads as TGTGCCAGCTCCGCCAGCCGGCAGGAAAACTATGGCTACACCTTC.